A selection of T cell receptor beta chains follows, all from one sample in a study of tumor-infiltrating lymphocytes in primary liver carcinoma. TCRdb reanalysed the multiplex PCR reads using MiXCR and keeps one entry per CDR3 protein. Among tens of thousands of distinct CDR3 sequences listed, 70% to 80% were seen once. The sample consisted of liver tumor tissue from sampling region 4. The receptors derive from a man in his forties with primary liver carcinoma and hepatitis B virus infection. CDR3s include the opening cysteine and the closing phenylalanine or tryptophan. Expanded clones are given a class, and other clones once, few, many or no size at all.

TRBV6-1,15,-,CADTPPRGMSTEAFF
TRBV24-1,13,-,CATIDDGMNTQYF
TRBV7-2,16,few,CASSAPQGAAKNIQYF
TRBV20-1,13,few,CSARRPSNQPQHF
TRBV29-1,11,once,CGVIESTEAFF
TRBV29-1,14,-,CSVSGTGTSDTQYF
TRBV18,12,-,CYSSPNLLGQFF
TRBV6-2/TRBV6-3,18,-,CASSLTRRTSGRRETQYF
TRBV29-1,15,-,CSVSVGWDMNTEAIF
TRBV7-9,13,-,CANSLSANTEAFF
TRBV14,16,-,CASSLRGQSDTGELFF
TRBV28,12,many,CASSLGGREQFF
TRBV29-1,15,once,CSVGTSAVNTGVLFF
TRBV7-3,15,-,CARSLGPSFYNEQFF
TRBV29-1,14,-,CSAAAQGATDTQYF
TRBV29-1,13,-,CSGIQGTGEAQYF
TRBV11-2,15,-,CASNLRWIGENEQYF